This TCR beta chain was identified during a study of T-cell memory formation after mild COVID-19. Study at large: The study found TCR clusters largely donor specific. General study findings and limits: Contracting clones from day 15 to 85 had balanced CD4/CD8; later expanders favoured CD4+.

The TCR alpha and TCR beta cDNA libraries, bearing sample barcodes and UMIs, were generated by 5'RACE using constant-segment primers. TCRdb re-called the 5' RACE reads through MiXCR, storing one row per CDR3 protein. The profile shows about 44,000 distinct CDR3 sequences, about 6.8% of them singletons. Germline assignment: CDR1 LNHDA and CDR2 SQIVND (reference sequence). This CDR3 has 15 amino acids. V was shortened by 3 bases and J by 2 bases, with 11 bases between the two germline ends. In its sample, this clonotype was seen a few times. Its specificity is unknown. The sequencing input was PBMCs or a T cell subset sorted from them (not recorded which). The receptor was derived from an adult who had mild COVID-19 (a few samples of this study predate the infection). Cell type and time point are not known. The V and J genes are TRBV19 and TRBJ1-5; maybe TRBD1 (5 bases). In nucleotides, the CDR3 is TGTGCCAGTAGTATGGTCAGGGCTCGCAATCAGCCCCAGCATTTT. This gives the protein CASSMVRARNQPQHF.